Below are 20 T cell receptor beta chains sequenced from a single sample in a study of Ad26.COV2.S vaccination and SARS-CoV-2 variants. TCRdb's table, derived via immunoSEQ multiplex PCR, lists solely in-frame clones and lacks some. This sample yields about 680,000 clones, of which roughly 90% are seen a single time; approximately 1.5% belongs to the top ten. Treatment indicated: roughly 19 received Ad26.COV2.S at low or high dose, single or two shots; about 5 received placebo; per-sample allocation not given. Sampling happened 63 days after the first vaccine or placebo injection. This sample comprised peripheral blood, obtained in a trial of Ad26.COV2.S vaccine versus placebo. These receptors came from a person between 18 and 60 years old who received the Ad26.COV2.S COVID-19 vaccine or a placebo.

The CDR3 sequence is CASSLTGWNQPQHF. CDR3 DNA: TGTGCCAGCAGTCTAACAGGGTGGAATCAGCCCCAGCATTTT. This sequence joins TRBV6-5 and TRBJ1-5, with D tentatively TRBD1 (6 bases). This CDR3 has 14 amino acids. The germline V and J ends were trimmed by 5 bases and 4 bases, with 12 bases remaining between them. Germline CDR1 and CDR2: MNHEY and SVGAGI.

The chain joins TRBV14 to TRBJ2-3; D not certain. The CDR3 totals 14 residues. The germline V gene has CDR1 SGHDN and CDR2 FVKESK. Between the trimmed V and J ends, which lost 0 bases and 8 bases, there was a span of 12 bases. CDR3 loop: CASSQEGWTGTQYF. For the CDR3, the DNA is TGTGCCAGCAGCCAAGAGGGGTGGACGGGTACGCAGTATTTT.

The genes are TRBV5-1 and TRBJ2-3; 8 bases align to TRBD2. Germline lookup yields CDR1 SGHRS and CDR2 YFSETQ. CDR3 length: 16 residues. V was pared by 4 bases and J by 3 bases, with 10 bases of the junction left unmatched. CDR3 bases: TGCGCCAGCAGCCTGGGGGTTAGCGGGAATACAGATACGCAGTATTTT. As protein: CASSLGVSGNTDTQYF.

The CDR3 protein is CASSLGGLHQPQHF. CDR3 in DNA: TGTGCCAGCAGCTTAGGGGGGCTTCATCAGCCCCAGCATTTT. The chain links TRBV7-8 to TRBJ1-5, with D possibly TRBD1 on 6 matching bases. Germline lookup yields CDR1 SGHVS and CDR2 FQNEAQ. Trimming removed 1 base from V and 5 bases from J, with 9 bases in between. This CDR3 spans 14 amino acids.

The chain couples TRBV27 to TRBJ2-3; 7 nucleotides agree with TRBD1. The length of the CDR3 is 12 residues. With V trimmed by 3 bases and J by 9 bases, 3 bases remained unmatched. The germline V gene has CDR1 MNHEY and CDR2 SMNVEV (reference sequence). CDR3 nucleotide sequence: TGTGCCAGCAGTTTCGACAGGGCCACGCAGTATTTT. Its translation: CASSFDRATQYF.

The chain recombines TRBV5-1 with TRBJ2-5; 7 bases map to TRBD2. Germline-derived CDR1 and CDR2 are SGHRS and YFSETQ. The V gene end was trimmed by 2 bases and the J gene end by 7 bases; junction bases not matched to a gene: 8. This CDR3 contains 14 residues. The CDR3 sequence is CASSLGGGEGTQYF. The CDR3 region has the DNA TGCGCCAGCAGCTTAGGTGGAGGGGAGGGGACCCAGTACTTC. The full variable domain, in which reference TRBV5-1 and TRBJ2-5 provide the parts outside the CDR3, is KAGVTQTPRYLIKTRGQQVTLSCSPISGHRSVSWYQQTPGQGLQFLFEYFSETQRNKGNFPGRFSGRQFSNSRSEMNVSTLELGDSALYLCASSLGGGEGTQYFGPGTRLLVL.

The V gene is TRBV9, the J gene TRBJ2-1; 13 bases agree with TRBD2. Per the germline V gene, CDR1 is SGDLS and CDR2 is YYNGEE. V lost 3 bases to trimming and J lost 5 bases; unmatched junction nucleotides: 2. The CDR3 contains 15 residues. The DNA of the CDR3 is TGTGCCAGCAGCGCCGGGACTAGCGGGGACAATGAGCAGTTCTTC. Amino acids: CASSAGTSGDNEQFF. The full variable domain, with the rest looked up from reference TRBV9 and TRBJ2-1, is DSGVTQTPKHLITATGQRVTLRCSPRSGDLSVYWYQQSLDQGLQFLIQYYNGEERAKGNILERFSAQQFPDLHSELNLSSLELGDSALYFCASSAGTSGDNEQFFGPGTRLTVL.

This clone was seen only once. The chain is built from TRBV7-2 and TRBJ1-4; 8 bases line up with TRBD1. Trimming took 4 bases from V and 5 from J; bases not matched to a gene: 3. Germline V gene data show CDR1 as SGHTA and CDR2 as FQGNSA. The CDR3 has 14 residues. The CDR3 loop reads CASSWRQGNEKLFF. In DNA form, the CDR3 reads TGTGCCAGCAGCTGGCGACAGGGGAATGAAAAACTGTTTTTT. The entire variable domain, with the rest obtained from reference TRBV7-2 and TRBJ1-4, is as follows: GAGVSQSPSNKVTEKGKDVELRCDPISGHTALYWYRQSLGQGLEFLIYFQGNSAPDKSGLPSDRFSAERTGGSVSTLTIQRTQQEDSAVYLCASSWRQGNEKLFFGSGTQLSVL.

The V call is TRBV6-5, the J call TRBJ2-5; 7 nucleotides match TRBD2. CDR3 length equals 16 residues. The germline CDR1 and CDR2 sequences are MNHEY and SVGAGI. V lost 0 bases, J lost 7 bases, and 11 bases stayed unmatched. In DNA, the CDR3 is TGTGCCAGCAGTTACTCCAACTGGCGGGAGAGCGGGACCCAGTACTTC. This codes for CASSYSNWRESGTQYF.

This chain links TRBV11-3 with TRBJ2-7, with TRBD1 matching over 9 bases. The junction had 6 bases not matched to a gene; V was cut back by 3 bases and J by 6 bases. In germline, CDR1 is SGHNT, CDR2 YENEEA. This CDR3 has 14 residues. CDR3 sequence reads: CASSLTGGASEQYF. The CDR3 region has the DNA TGTGCCAGCAGCTTGACAGGGGGGGCTTCCGAGCAGTACTTC.

The V and J genes are TRBV18 and TRBJ1-5; TRBD1 matches at 7 bases. The CDR3 has 15 residues. The germline gives CDR1 KGHSH, CDR2 LQKENI. Trimming took 0 bases from V and 5 from J; bases not matched to a gene: 4. The CDR3 region has the DNA TGTGCCAGCTCACCACCCGGACAGGCCTATCAGCCCCAGCATTTT. It codes for CASSPPGQAYQPQHF.

This chain uses TRBV21-1 with TRBJ2-1; the DNA was not compared with TRBD1, the D call given in the table. TRBV21-1 is a pseudogene segment. This CDR3 spans 19 amino acids. CDR3 loop: CASSKSVRKGDKQIFEQFF. The DNA for the CDR3 is TGTGCCAGCAGCAAATCAGTCCGTAAGGGGGACAAGCAAATTTTTGAGCAGTTCTTC.

This clone was counted a single time. This sequence joins TRBV6-1 and TRBJ1-3, with D hard to call. This CDR3 spans 13 amino acids. Trimming left V 0 bases short and J 3 bases short, with 3 bases between. In germline, CDR1 is MNHNS, CDR2 SASEGT. CDR3 loop: CASSEAVGNTIYF. The CDR3 bases are TGTGCCAGCAGTGAAGCGGTTGGAAACACCATATATTTT.

The chain joins TRBV18 to TRBJ1-2; 10 bases are a match to TRBD1. Looked up from germline, CDR1 is KGHSH and CDR2 is LQKENI. The V and J ends lost 3 bases and 6 bases, in that order; junction bases with no gene match: 1. The CDR3 has 13 amino acids. The CDR3 nucleotides are TGTGCCAGCTCACCGGACAGGGGGAATGGCTACACCTTC. It encodes CASSPDRGNGYTF.

The J gene is TRBJ1-4, the V gene TRBV5-4; TRBD1 aligns across 7 bases. V gave up 3 bases and J gave up 5 bases; unmatched junction bases: 1. The CDR3 runs to 13 residues. Germline V gives CDR1 SGHNT, CDR2 YYREEE (reference sequence). The CDR3, as DNA: TGTGCCAGCAGCTGGACAGGCAATGAAAAACTGTTTTTT. It encodes CASSWTGNEKLFF.

A few counts support this clone. The V gene is TRBV27, the J gene TRBJ2-7, with D possibly TRBD1 on 6 matching bases. Trimming took 4 bases from V and 0 from J, leaving 13 bases between them. The CDR3 has 15 residues. Germline-derived CDR1 and CDR2 are MNHEY and SMNVEV (reference sequence). CDR3 nucleotide sequence: TGTGCCAGCAGTTCCCGCAGGGGTAGCTCCTACGAGCAGTACTTC. Protein product: CASSSRRGSSYEQYF.

The chain carries TRBV15 and TRBJ2-2; possible D gene TRBD1, 6 bases. The CDR3 is 15 amino acids. Trimming shortened V by 0 bases and J by 4 bases, and 9 bases separated the two germline ends. Germline V lookup: CDR1 LNHNV, CDR2 YYDKDF (reference sequence). This chain's CDR3 is CATSRDVGGTGELFF. Here the CDR3 DNA reads TGTGCCACCAGCAGAGATGTAGGGGGCACCGGGGAGCTGTTTTTT.

The J gene is TRBJ1-2, the V gene TRBV7-8, with D possibly matching TRBD1 (5 bases). The CDR3 totals 12 residues. In germline, CDR1 is SGHVS, CDR2 FQNEAQ. The ends were cut back, 1 base at V and 10 bases at J, with 10 bases in the middle. The chain's CDR3 is CASSLVARDYTF. CDR3 coding DNA: TGTGCCAGCAGCTTAGTTGCCAGGGACTACACCTTC.

The rearrangement links TRBV6-2 or TRBV6-3 to TRBJ2-3; TRBD2 matches at 16 bases. The CDR3 sequence is 16 residues long. Germline loops: CDR1 MNHEY, CDR2 SVGEGT. The J segment lost 8 bases and the V segment lost 5 bases, leaving 7 bases of the junction unmatched. The CDR3 region is CASSLGLAGGRSTQYF. Written as DNA, the CDR3 is TGTGCCAGCAGTCTGGGACTAGCGGGGGGGCGGAGTACGCAGTATTTT.

The chain joins TRBV7-2 to TRBJ2-7; 8 bases are shared with TRBD2. CDR1 SGHTA and CDR2 FQGNSA come from the germline V gene. J was trimmed by 7 bases and V by 3 bases; bases with no gene match: 5. There are 13 residues in the CDR3. The CDR3 region is CASSFVREGEQYF. In nucleotides, the CDR3 is TGTGCCAGCAGCTTCGTTCGGGAGGGTGAGCAGTACTTC.